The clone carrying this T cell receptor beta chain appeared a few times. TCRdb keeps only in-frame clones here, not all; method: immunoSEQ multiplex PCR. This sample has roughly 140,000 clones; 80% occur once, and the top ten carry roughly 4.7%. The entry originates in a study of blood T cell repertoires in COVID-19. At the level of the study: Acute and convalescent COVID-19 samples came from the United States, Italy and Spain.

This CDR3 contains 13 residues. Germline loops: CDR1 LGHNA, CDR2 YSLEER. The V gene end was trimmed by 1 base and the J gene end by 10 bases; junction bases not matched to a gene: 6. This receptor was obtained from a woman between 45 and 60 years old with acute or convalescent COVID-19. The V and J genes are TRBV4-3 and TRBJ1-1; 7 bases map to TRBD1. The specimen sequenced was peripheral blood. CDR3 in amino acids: CASSQVNDRVAFF. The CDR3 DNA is TGCGCCAGCAGCCAAGTGAACGACAGGGTAGCTTTCTTT.